This paragraph reports one T cell receptor (beta chain). The antigen is unknown. Treatment described: oral pan-JAK inhibitor, 5-10 mg twice daily. The record originates from a study of CD8+ T cells in alopecia areata. Study-wide context: Treated patients' severity was scored by percentage of affected scalp area.

Findings and limits, study-wide: Alopecia totalis/universalis scalp especially showed more expanded CD8+ clones than normal scalp. In scalp and blood, many expanded lesional clones persisted during tofacitinib. Sequencing of scalp samples also includes resident alphabeta T cells from normal skin.

Investigators isolated RNA and reverse transcribed it into cDNA to act as the sequencing template. Assay: immunoSEQ multiplex PCR; the TCRdb copy retains only in-frame clones and omits some. The repertoire has roughly 230,000 clones, 43% of them found once; the top ten carry around 2.8%. This receptor was taken from a human donor with alopecia areata. Specimen: CD4+ T cells sorted from blood, collected around week 37, from a patient treated with tofacitinib.

The CDR3 loop reads CSGGAGAAETQYF. The CDR3 DNA reads TGCAGCGGCGGCGCGGGAGCTGCGGAGACCCAGTACTTC. The chain combines TRBV29-1 with TRBJ2-5, with 7 nucleotides matching TRBD2. Per germline, CDR1 SQVTM and CDR2 ANQGSEA. Trimming cost V 7 bases and J 5 bases; bases outside gene matches: 10. The length of the CDR3 is 13 residues.